Here is one T cell receptor beta chain with its context. These data are taken from a study of T cell changes during pregnancy in multiple sclerosis. Sequenced by immunoSEQ multiplex PCR; TCRdb stores in-frame clones only, minus some. The sample records tens of thousands of clones, approximately 92% being singletons. J was trimmed by 9 bases and V by 5 bases; bases with no gene match: 9. The germline V gene has CDR1 SEHNR and CDR2 FQNEAQ (reference sequence). This CDR3 has 14 amino acids. This sequence was found in a female donor in good health, enrolled as a control in a pregnancy study. V usage is TRBV7-9 and J usage is TRBJ2-1; TRBD2 agrees at 8 bases. This material consisted of peripheral blood, taken in the third trimester of pregnancy. This CDR3 reads CASSTGTRESEQFF. The CDR3 bases are TGTGCCAGCAGCACCGGGACTAGAGAGTCTGAGCAGTTCTTC.